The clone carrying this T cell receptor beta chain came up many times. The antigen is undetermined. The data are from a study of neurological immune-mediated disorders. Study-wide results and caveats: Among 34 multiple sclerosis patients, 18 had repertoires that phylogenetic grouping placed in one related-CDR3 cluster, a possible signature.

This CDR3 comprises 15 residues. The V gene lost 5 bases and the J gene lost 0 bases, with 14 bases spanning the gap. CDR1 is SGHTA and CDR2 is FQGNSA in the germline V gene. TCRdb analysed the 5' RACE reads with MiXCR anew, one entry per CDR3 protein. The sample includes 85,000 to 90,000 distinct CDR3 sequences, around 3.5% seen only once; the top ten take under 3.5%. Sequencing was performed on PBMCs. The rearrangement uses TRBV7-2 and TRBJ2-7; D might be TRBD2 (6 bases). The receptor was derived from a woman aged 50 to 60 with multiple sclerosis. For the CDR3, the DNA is TGTGCCAGCAGCCCGGGACTCTATAGCTCCTACGAGCAGTACTTC. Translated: CASSPGLYSSYEQYF.